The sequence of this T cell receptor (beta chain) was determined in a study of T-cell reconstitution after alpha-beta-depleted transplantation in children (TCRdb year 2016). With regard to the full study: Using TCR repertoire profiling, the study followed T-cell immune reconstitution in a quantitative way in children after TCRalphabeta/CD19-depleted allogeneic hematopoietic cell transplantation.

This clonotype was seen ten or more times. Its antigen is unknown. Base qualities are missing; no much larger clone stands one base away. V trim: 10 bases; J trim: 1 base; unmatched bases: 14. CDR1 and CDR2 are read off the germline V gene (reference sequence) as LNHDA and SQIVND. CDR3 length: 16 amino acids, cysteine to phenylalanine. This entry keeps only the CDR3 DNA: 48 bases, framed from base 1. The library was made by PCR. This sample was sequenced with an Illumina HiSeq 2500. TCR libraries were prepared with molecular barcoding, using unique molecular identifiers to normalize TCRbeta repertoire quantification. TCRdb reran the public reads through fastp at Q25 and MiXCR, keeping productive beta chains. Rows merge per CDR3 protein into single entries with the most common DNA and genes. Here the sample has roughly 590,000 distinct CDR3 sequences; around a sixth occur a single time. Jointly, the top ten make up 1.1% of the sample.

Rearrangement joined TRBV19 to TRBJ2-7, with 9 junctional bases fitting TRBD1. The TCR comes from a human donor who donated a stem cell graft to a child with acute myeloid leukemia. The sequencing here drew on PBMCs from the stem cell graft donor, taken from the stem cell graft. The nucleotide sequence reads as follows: TGTGCCACCAGAGGGACAGGGTCCCTGAGTTCCTACGAGCAGTACTTC. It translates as CATRGTGSLSSYEQYF.